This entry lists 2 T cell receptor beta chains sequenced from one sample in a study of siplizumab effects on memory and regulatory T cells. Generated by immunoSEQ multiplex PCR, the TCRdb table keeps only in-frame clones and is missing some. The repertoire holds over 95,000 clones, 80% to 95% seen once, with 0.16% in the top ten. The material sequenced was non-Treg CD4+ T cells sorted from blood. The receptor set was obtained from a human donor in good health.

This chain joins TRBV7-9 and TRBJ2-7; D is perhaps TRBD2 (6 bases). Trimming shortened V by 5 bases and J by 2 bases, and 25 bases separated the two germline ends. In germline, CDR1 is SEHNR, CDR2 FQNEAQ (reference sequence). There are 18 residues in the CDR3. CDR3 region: CASSAFPGLQIQTYEQYF. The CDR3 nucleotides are TGTGCCAGCAGCGCGTTCCCGGGACTCCAAATCCAGACCTACGAGCAGTACTTC. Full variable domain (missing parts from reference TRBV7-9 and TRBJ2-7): DTGVSQNPRHKITKRGQNVTFRCDPISEHNRLYWYRQTLGQGPEFLTYFQNEAQLEKSRLLSDRFSAERPKGSFSTLEIQRTEQGDSAMYLCASSAFPGLQIQTYEQYFGPGTRLTVT.

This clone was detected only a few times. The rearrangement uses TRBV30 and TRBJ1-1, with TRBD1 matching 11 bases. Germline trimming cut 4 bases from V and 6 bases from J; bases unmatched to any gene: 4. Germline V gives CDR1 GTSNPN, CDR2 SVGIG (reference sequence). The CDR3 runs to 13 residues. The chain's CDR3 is CAWTGQGESEAFF. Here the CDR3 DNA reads TGTGCCTGGACGGGACAGGGGGAATCTGAAGCTTTCTTT. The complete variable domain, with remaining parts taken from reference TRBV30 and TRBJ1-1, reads SQTIHQWPATLVQPVGSPLSLECTVEGTSNPNLYWYRQAAGRGLQLLFYSVGIGQISSEVPQNLSASRPQDRQFILSSKKLLLSDSGFYLCAWTGQGESEAFFGQGTRLTVV.